The sequence of this TCR beta chain was determined in a study of long-term antiretroviral therapy in people with HIV. Study results and limitations: Information on adherence, resistance and therapy changes was unavailable. HIV repertoires spanned tighter CDR3 length ranges than controls did.

This CDR3 comprises 14 residues. Trimming left V 4 bases short and J 3 bases short, with 13 bases between. Germline V lookup: CDR1 SGDLS, CDR2 YYNGEE. This clone was found a few times. Its specificity is not known. Samples were assayed with immunoSEQ v3.0 at survey level. Sequencing aimed to cover roughly 40,000-50,000 T-cell genomes per sample. Sequencing used immunoSEQ multiplex PCR; TCRdb keeps in-frame clones, though not all of them. The profile covers tens of thousands of clones, with 81% appearing a single time and roughly 12% taken by the ten largest. Sequenced material: unsorted PBMCs, taken 0.1 years before starting antiretroviral therapy. The chain combines TRBV9 with TRBJ1-1; possible D gene TRBD1, 6 bases. This clonotype originated in a man aged 40-49 years with HIV. CDR3 residues: CASSSRGGDTEAFF. As DNA, the CDR3 is TGTGCCAGCAGCTCCAGGGGCGGGGACACTGAAGCTTTCTTT.